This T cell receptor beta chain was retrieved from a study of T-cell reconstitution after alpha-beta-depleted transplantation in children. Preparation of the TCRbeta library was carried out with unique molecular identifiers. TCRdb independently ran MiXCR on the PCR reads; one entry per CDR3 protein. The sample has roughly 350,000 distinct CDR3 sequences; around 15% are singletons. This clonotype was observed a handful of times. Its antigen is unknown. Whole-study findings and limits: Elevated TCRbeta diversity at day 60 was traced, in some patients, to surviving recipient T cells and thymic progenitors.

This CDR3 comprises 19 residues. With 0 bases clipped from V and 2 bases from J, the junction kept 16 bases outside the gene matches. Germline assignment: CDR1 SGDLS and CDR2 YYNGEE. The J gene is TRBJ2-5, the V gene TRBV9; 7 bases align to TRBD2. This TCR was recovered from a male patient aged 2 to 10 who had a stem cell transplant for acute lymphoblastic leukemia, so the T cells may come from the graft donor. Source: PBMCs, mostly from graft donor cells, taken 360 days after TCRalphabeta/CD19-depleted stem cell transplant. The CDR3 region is CASSVDAGVAGGLQETQYF. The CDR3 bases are TGTGCCAGCAGCGTAGACGCTGGGGTAGCGGGCGGCCTACAAGAGACCCAGTACTTC.